Listed here is a single TCR beta chain. Its antigen is still unknown. The sort gate was single viable CD3+CD4+CD8-CD45RO+ cells for memory CD4+ T cells. This CDR3 contains 17 residues. V was pared by 2 bases and J by 2 bases, with 16 bases between. Per germline, CDR1 MDHEN and CDR2 SYDVKM. TCRdb keeps only in-frame clones here, not all; method: immunoSEQ multiplex PCR. The table lists 50,000 to 65,000 clones, 77% of them singletons, with approximately 0.81% in the top ten. The sample comes from a study of memory CD4+ T cells and cytomegalovirus serostatus. Overall study results and limits: Each of some 67 CMV-associated TCRbeta sequences occurred in one to five individuals.

The TCR sequence derives from an adult in good health and CMV-seronegative. The sequencing input was memory CD4+ T cells from blood. The chain is built from TRBV28 and TRBJ1-5; maybe TRBD1 (6 bases). CDR3 amino acids: CASSLPTQGFRNQPQHF. CDR3 in DNA: TGTGCCAGCAGTTTACCCACACAGGGTTTCCGCAATCAGCCCCAGCATTTT.